The 26 T cell receptor beta chains below were found in one sample sequenced in a study of T-cell reconstitution after alpha-beta-depleted transplantation in children (dated by TCRdb to about 2016). The treatment or condition label, as the study defines it: allogeneic hematopoietic cell transplantation with graft depleted of TCRalphabeta T cells and CD19 B cells. The library was generated by PCR. The sequencer was an Illumina HiSeq 2500. TCR library preparation used molecular barcoding, with unique molecular identifiers applied to normalize quantification of the TCRbeta repertoire. Using fastp at Q25 and MiXCR, TCRdb reprocessed the public reads and kept productive beta chains. Under each unique CDR3 protein, matching rows form one entry showing the most common genes and DNA. Across this sample there are under 250,000 distinct CDR3 sequences, with around a sixth seen only once. The ten largest clones capture 43% of the sample.

Specimen: PBMCs, mostly from graft donor cells, collected 360 days after TCRalphabeta/CD19-depleted stem cell transplant. These receptors originate from a male patient aged 2 to 10 who had a stem cell transplant for acute lymphoblastic leukemia, so the T cells may come from the graft donor.

The chain links TRBV4-2 to TRBJ2-3; 12 nucleotides align to TRBD2. This CDR3 has 20 residues. The V and J ends lost 0 bases and 4 bases, in that order; junction bases with no gene match: 14. CDR1 LGHNA and CDR2 YNFKEQ come from the germline V gene. CDR3 DNA sequence: TGTGCCAGCAGCCAAGATTGGCTAGCGGGGGGGCCGTTGCTGCCAGATACGCAGTATTTT. It translates to CASSQDWLAGGPLLPDTQYF.

This clonotype appeared a few times. This chain links TRBV15 with TRBJ2-7; TRBD2 aligns across 8 bases. The germline CDR1 and CDR2 sequences are LNHNV and YYDKDF (reference sequence). This CDR3 spans 18 amino acids. J was trimmed by 3 bases and V by 2 bases; bases with no gene match: 15. This CDR3 reads CATSRITGTSSGGYEQYF. The CDR3 coding sequence is TGTGCCACCAGCAGAATTACCGGGACATCAAGCGGGGGCTACGAGCAGTACTTC.

The chain carries TRBV11-2 and TRBJ2-2, with 13 bases fitting TRBD2. V lost 6 bases, J lost 2 bases, and 18 bases stayed unmatched. The germline gives CDR1 SGHAT, CDR2 FQNNGV. CDR3 size: 21 residues. The CDR3 region is CASRVMNRGTSGGDNTGELFF. Written as DNA, the CDR3 is TGTGCCAGCAGGGTTATGAACCGGGGTACTAGCGGGGGGGACAACACCGGGGAGCTGTTTTTT.

This clonotype was seen repeatedly, ten times or more. The rearrangement joins TRBV6-5 to TRBJ2-1; 8 bases are shared with TRBD2. The CDR3 covers 15 residues. The germline gives CDR1 MNHEY, CDR2 SVGAGI. J gave up 0 bases and V 6 bases, and 4 bases lay outside the gene matches. CDR3 loop: CASSLSGVSYNEQFF. For the CDR3, the DNA is TGTGCCAGCAGCCTTAGCGGGGTCTCCTACAATGAGCAGTTCTTC.

The genes are TRBV18 and TRBJ2-5; D possibly uses TRBD1 or TRBD2 (5 bases each). This CDR3 has 19 amino acids. Deletions cut 0 bases from V and 2 bases from J, with 22 bases between. In germline, CDR1 is KGHSH, CDR2 LQKENI. The CDR3 DNA follows: TGTGCCAGCTCACCACCGGCCTTTGTAGTATCGGGACGGCAAGAGACCCAGTACTTC. As protein: CASSPPAFVVSGRQETQYF. The full variable domain, with the rest looked up from reference TRBV18 and TRBJ2-5, is NAGVMQNPRHLVRRRGQEARLRCSPMKGHSHVYWYRQLPEEGLKFMVYLQKENIIDESGMPKERFSAEFPKEGPSILRIQQVVRGDSAAYFCASSPPAFVVSGRQETQYFGPGTRLLVL.

This chain links TRBV11-3 with TRBJ2-3; TRBD2 is a possible D gene (7 bases). Germline values: CDR1 SGHNT, CDR2 YENEEA. Trimming pared 5 bases from V and 6 bases from J, leaving 15 bases between. There are 14 residues in the CDR3. The CDR3 DNA reads as TGTGCCAGCAGCCGACGGGGGGCCGGTGATACGCAGTATTTT. Translation: CASSRRGAGDTQYF.

A single count supports this clonotype. This chain uses TRBV2 with TRBJ1-1; D remains unclear. Trimming stripped 3 bases from V and 3 bases from J, with 17 bases between. Germline CDR1 SNHLY, CDR2 FYNNEI. The CDR3 has 16 amino acids. CDR3 sequence reads: CASSDSGRLGDTEAFF. The CDR3 coding sequence is TGTGCCAGCAGTGACTCCGGCCGACTTGGGGACACTGAAGCTTTCTTT.

In its sample, this clonotype was seen a few times. The rearrangement uses TRBV29-1 and TRBJ2-2; D perhaps matches TRBD2 (5 bases). The germline gives CDR1 SQVTM, CDR2 ANQGSEA. V shed 2 bases and J shed 4 bases, with 5 bases lying between them. The CDR3 is made up of 12 amino acids. In DNA form, the CDR3 reads TGCAGCGTTGAACGGGGCACCGGGGAGCTGTTTTTT. This encodes CSVERGTGELFF.

This clonotype has a handful of counts. CDR3 residues: CASSEWSGNPGTREQYF. CDR3 DNA sequence: TGTGCCAGCAGTGAATGGAGCGGTAATCCAGGGACAAGGGAGCAGTACTTC. The chain has TRBV25-1 and TRBJ2-7, with a weak D call TRBD1 (6 bases). The CDR3 extends over 17 amino acids. V gave up 1 base and J gave up 7 bases, with 23 bases separating them. Germline CDR1 is MGHDK and CDR2 is SYGVNS.

At least ten counts were recorded for this clonotype. The genes are TRBV29-1 and TRBJ2-7, with TRBD2 identical over 14 bases. CDR3 length equals 14 residues. Germline lookup yields CDR1 SQVTM and CDR2 ANQGSEA. V shed 4 bases, J shed 2 bases, and the junction held 1 base outside the gene matches. This CDR3 reads CSVAGLAGAYEQYF. Here the CDR3 DNA reads TGCAGCGTTGCGGGACTAGCGGGGGCCTACGAGCAGTACTTC.

The V and J genes are TRBV6-5 and TRBJ2-7, with 7 bases matching TRBD2. Looked up from germline, CDR1 is MNHEY and CDR2 is SVGAGI. The CDR3 length is 14 residues. Germline trimming cut 2 bases from V and 3 bases from J; bases unmatched to any gene: 4. This CDR3 reads CASSYNLADYEQYF. The CDR3 region has the DNA TGTGCCAGCAGTTACAACCTAGCGGACTACGAGCAGTACTTC.

The chain links TRBV5-1 to TRBJ1-2; tentative D call: TRBD1 (5 bases). With 4 bases removed from V and 4 bases from J, the gap between germline ends came to 17 bases. The CDR3 loop spans 15 amino acids. The germline V gene has CDR1 SGHRS and CDR2 YFSETQ. CDR3 sequence: CASSLLDSIGYGYTF. The CDR3 DNA follows: TGCGCCAGCAGCCTGCTTGACAGTATCGGCTATGGCTACACCTTC.

This clonotype was seen a handful of times. This sequence joins TRBV27 and TRBJ2-5; 11 positions agree with TRBD1. Trimming took 6 bases from V and 9 from J; bases not matched to a gene: 15. CDR3 length: 16 residues. Germline CDR1 is MNHEY and CDR2 is SMNVEV (reference sequence). CDR3 in amino acids: CASSRDRGINGAAQYF. The CDR3 DNA reads TGTGCCAGCAGCCGGGACAGGGGGATAAATGGGGCGGCCCAGTACTTC.

This clonotype appeared a few times. The chain employs TRBV20-1 and TRBJ2-7; D not resolved. The CDR3 consists of 13 residues. From germline, CDR1 is DFQATT and CDR2 SNEGSKA (reference sequence). The ends were cut back, 4 bases at V and 0 bases at J, with 10 bases in the middle. CDR3 coding DNA: TGCAGTGCTACTTCCGTCCACTCCTACGAGCAGTACTTC. This translates into CSATSVHSYEQYF.

Only a few counts were recorded for this clonotype. This chain uses TRBV7-2 with TRBJ2-5; TRBD2 matches at 15 bases. The CDR3 contains 16 residues. In germline, CDR1 is SGHTA, CDR2 FQGNSA. Losses at the gene ends were 5 bases for V and 2 bases for J; bases not matched to a gene: 3. Written as DNA, the CDR3 is TGTGCCAGCAGCACCGGACTAGCGGGGGGGCAAGAGACCCAGTACTTC. It is translated as CASSTGLAGGQETQYF.

CDR3 amino acids: CASSVGPGQGANTEAFF. The DNA for the CDR3 is TGCGCCAGCAGCGTGGGCCCGGGACAGGGGGCGAACACTGAAGCTTTCTTT. V and J are TRBV5-1 and TRBJ1-1, with 12 bases fitting TRBD1. The V gene's germline CDR1 is SGHRS and CDR2 YFSETQ. The CDR3 consists of 17 residues. The V gene end was trimmed by 4 bases and the J gene end by 1 base; junction bases not matched to a gene: 8. Drawing the rest from reference TRBV5-1 and TRBJ1-1, the complete variable domain is KAGVTQTPRYLIKTRGQQVTLSCSPISGHRSVSWYQQTPGQGLQFLFEYFSETQRNKGNFPGRFSGRQFSNSRSEMNVSTLELGDSALYLCASSVGPGQGANTEAFFGQGTRLTVV.

CDR3 region: CASSGPFGTDTQYF. The CDR3 nucleotides are TGTGCCAGCTCAGGACCCTTCGGCACAGATACGCAGTATTTT. This chain joins TRBV18 and TRBJ2-3, with D unclear. V lost 5 bases, J lost 1 base, and 10 bases lay in between. Germline V gives CDR1 KGHSH, CDR2 LQKENI. The CDR3 is 14 amino acids.

J is TRBJ1-2 and V is TRBV24-1; D ambiguous. Germline CDR1 KGHDR, CDR2 SFDVKD. This CDR3 has 15 amino acids. The V gene lost 0 bases and the J gene lost 4 bases, with 11 bases spanning the gap. CDR3 region: CATSDLIRVSYGYTF. The CDR3 DNA follows: TGTGCCACCAGTGATTTGATAAGGGTGTCCTATGGCTACACCTTC.

The J gene is TRBJ2-1, the V gene TRBV4-3; the D is unclear. The V gene lost 5 bases and the J gene lost 4 bases, with 15 bases spanning the gap. This CDR3 comprises 15 residues. CDR1 LGHNA and CDR2 YSLEER come from the germline V gene. This chain's CDR3 is CASSKTRPRYNEQFF. The CDR3 DNA is TGCGCCAGCAGCAAGACAAGGCCCCGGTACAATGAGCAGTTCTTC.

This clonotype was counted between two and nine times. The chain carries TRBV20-1 and TRBJ1-6; weak D call: TRBD1 (6 bases). This CDR3 is built from 16 residues. Germline V gene sequence: CDR1 DFQATT, CDR2 SNEGSKA (reference sequence). V lost 6 bases to trimming and J lost 5 bases, with 20 bases between them. The CDR3 DNA reads as TGCAGTGCACGCCAAACAGGGAATAGAGATAATTCACCCCTCCACTTT. It translates to CSARQTGNRDNSPLHF.

This clonotype appeared many times. The chain joins TRBV7-8 to TRBJ2-2; the D call may be TRBD1 or TRBD2 (6 bases each). Trimming shortened V by 1 base and J by 6 bases, and 12 bases separated the two germline ends. The CDR3 covers 15 residues. The V gene's germline CDR1 is SGHVS and CDR2 FQNEAQ. CDR3 nucleotides: TGTGCCAGCAGCTTAGAGGGGGGAAAGGCCGGGGAGCTGTTTTTT. The encoded protein is CASSLEGGKAGELFF.

This chain joins TRBV6-5 and TRBJ2-3; D is unclear. V lost 0 bases, J lost 3 bases, and 10 bases lay in between. Germline-derived CDR1 and CDR2 are MNHEY and SVGAGI. This CDR3 has 15 residues. This chain's CDR3 is CASSYSPAETDTQYF. The CDR3 nucleotides are TGTGCCAGCAGTTACTCGCCAGCCGAAACAGATACGCAGTATTTT.

This chain links TRBV11-2 with TRBJ1-2; no definite D call. The germline V gene encodes CDR1 SGHAT and CDR2 FQNNGV. V dropped 5 bases and J dropped 7 bases, with 20 bases sitting between them. The CDR3 runs to 15 residues. The CDR3 spells CASSVGSGIDGGYTF. Here the CDR3 DNA reads TGTGCCAGCAGCGTAGGGTCTGGGATAGATGGTGGCTACACCTTC.

The chain uses TRBV7-2 and TRBJ1-1; the D is unclear. Deletions cut 0 bases from V and 7 bases from J, with 6 bases between. The CDR3 extends over 12 amino acids. CDR1 SGHTA and CDR2 FQGNSA come from the germline V gene. This CDR3 reads CASSLAEGEAFF. Here the CDR3 DNA reads TGTGCCAGCAGCTTAGCGGAAGGTGAAGCTTTCTTT. Full variable domain (missing parts from reference TRBV7-2 and TRBJ1-1): GAGVSQSPSNKVTEKGKDVELRCDPISGHTALYWYRQSLGQGLEFLIYFQGNSAPDKSGLPSDRFSAERTGGSVSTLTIQRTQQEDSAVYLCASSLAEGEAFFGQGTRLTVV.

This clonotype was seen a handful of times. This chain uses TRBV5-1 with TRBJ1-3; D possibly corresponds to TRBD1 (5 bases). The CDR3 length is 14 residues. The germline CDR1 and CDR2 sequences are SGHRS and YFSETQ. V was clipped by 5 bases and J by 0 bases, with 9 bases between them. Here the CDR3 DNA reads TGCGCCAGCAGTCTGGGGCACTCTGGAAACACCATATATTTT. Amino acids: CASSLGHSGNTIYF.

The chain links TRBV12-3 or TRBV12-4 to TRBJ2-7; D call uncertain. This CDR3 contains 13 residues. V dropped 5 bases and J dropped 2 bases, with 10 bases sitting between them. The CDR3 protein is CASSPFAAYEQYF. Here the CDR3 DNA reads TGTGCCAGCAGTCCCTTCGCGGCCTACGAGCAGTACTTC.